A selection of T cell receptor beta chains follows, all from one sample in a study of shared clonotypes between healthy human individuals. Data came from immunoSEQ multiplex PCR; TCRdb stores just in-frame clones and leaves some out. The table shows around 500,000 clones, with around 75% occurring only once. The source material was PBMCs. Receptors were obtained from a middle-aged woman in good health. Some clones in this sample may be carry-over from other donors' samples. Both conserved end residues are part of each CDR3. The D gene is left open where the match is weak. Not every row has a clone size; where given, it reads once, few, many or a size class.

-	TRBJ1-2	TRBV5-1	-	CASSLVQGYGYTF	TGCGCCAGCAGCTTGGTTCAGGGGTATGGCTACACCTTC
-	TRBJ2-5	TRBV27	-	CASSLSQPSQETQYF	TGTGCCAGCAGTTTAAGCCAACCCAGCCAAGAGACCCAGTACTTC
TRBD1	TRBJ1-4	TRBV5-1	-	CASSTPDRGNEKLFF	TGCGCCAGCAGCACACCGGACAGGGGAAATGAAAAACTGTTTTTT
-	TRBJ2-1	TRBV10-2	-	CASSVPPGQPNEQFF	TGCGCCAGCAGTGTTCCGCCCGGACAACCCAATGAGCAGTTCTTC
-	TRBJ1-2	TRBV15	-	CATSRDTRELGYTF	TGTGCCACCAGCAGAGATACCCGTGAACTTGGCTACACCTTC
-	TRBJ1-1	TRBV19	-	CASSHRGEVAEAFF	TGTGCCAGTAGCCACCGCGGGGAGGTAGCTGAAGCTTTCTTT
TRBD1	TRBJ2-5	TRBV5-4	-	CASSPGLGGTETQYF	TGTGCCAGCAGCCCGGGGTTAGGGGGCACGGAGACCCAGTACTTC
-	TRBJ1-3	TRBV6-5	once	CASSYGAPGSGNTIYF	TGTGCCAGCAGTTACGGGGCCCCAGGATCTGGAAACACCATATATTTT
-	TRBJ2-3	TRBV19	-	CASSWGTPIHTDTQYF	TGTGCCAGTAGTTGGGGGACCCCAATACACACAGATACGCAGTATTTT
TRBD2	TRBJ2-1	TRBV6-1	-	CASSAPGLADNEQFF	TGTGCCAGCAGTGCTCCGGGACTAGCGGACAATGAGCAGTTCTTC
-	TRBJ1-5	TRBV5-1	-	CASSLSGSRTQPQHF	TGCGCCAGCAGCTTGAGTGGTAGTCGGACTCAGCCCCAGCATTTT
-	TRBJ2-1	TRBV18	-	CASSIRQDSYNEQFF	TGTGCCAGCTCAATAAGACAAGACTCCTACAATGAGCAGTTCTTC
-	TRBJ2-7	TRBV5-4	-	CASSLRGTYEQYF	TGTGCCAGCAGCTTGCGGGGTACCTACGAGCAGTACTTC
-	TRBJ1-3	TRBV4-1	-	CASSRPSSSGNTIYF	TGCGCCAGCAGCCGTCCATCTAGCTCTGGAAACACCATATATTTT
-	TRBJ2-1	TRBV27	-	CASSVNILARRSYNEQFF	TGTGCCAGCAGTGTAAACATTCTAGCGAGACGCTCCTACAATGAGCAGTTCTTC
TRBD2	TRBJ2-1	TRBV7-9	once	CASSPRGTSARRHNEQFF	TGTGCCAGCAGCCCGCGGGGAACTAGCGCAAGGAGACACAATGAGCAGTTCTTC
-	TRBJ1-3	TRBV5-5	-	CASRPADSGNTIYF	TGTGCCAGCAGGCCGGCAGACTCTGGAAACACCATATATTTT
-	TRBJ2-3	TRBV27	-	CASSRGTYSTDTQYF	TGTGCCAGCAGCCGCGGGACTTATAGCACAGATACGCAGTATTTT
TRBD2	TRBJ2-2	TRBV4-3	-	CASSQEIKRLAPSGELFF	TGCGCCAGCAGCCAAGAGATCAAGAGACTAGCGCCCTCCGGGGAGCTGTTTTTT
-	TRBJ1-1	TRBV5-1	few	CASSSTNTEAFF	TGCGCCAGCAGCTCAACAAACACTGAAGCTTTCTTT
-	TRBJ2-3	TRBV27	-	CASKWGSADTQYF	TGTGCCAGCAAATGGGGGAGCGCAGATACGCAGTATTTT
-	TRBJ1-1	TRBV9	-	CASSVGSQVSPEAFF	TGTGCCAGCAGCGTAGGATCCCAGGTCAGCCCGGAAGCTTTCTTT